A selection of T cell receptor beta chains follows, all from one sample in a study of shared clonotypes between healthy human individuals. Clones were read by immunoSEQ multiplex PCR, and TCRdb kept only the in-frame ones, dropping some. The table records 75,000 to 100,000 clones, over 40% of them present only once. Sequencing was carried out using PBMCs. Receptors were obtained from a woman aged 40-49 years in good health. Some clones in this sample may be carry-over from other donors' samples. Both conserved end residues are part of each CDR3. Fields, in order: CDR3 length, V gene, clone size, J gene, D gene, CDR3 protein, CDR3 DNA. D genes are given only for firm matches. Not every row has a clone size; where given, it reads once, few, many or a size class.

14	TRBV2	many	TRBJ2-5	-	CASSARGDSETQYF	TGTGCCAGCAGTGCAAGGGGCGACTCAGAGACCCAGTACTTC
12	TRBV7-2	few	TRBJ2-1	-	CASSLGGFEQFF	TGTGCCAGCAGCTTAGGGGGGTTTGAGCAGTTCTTC
15	TRBV5-1	few	TRBJ2-1	TRBD2	CASSVGLAFYNEQFF	TGCGCCAGCAGCGTGGGACTAGCATTTTACAATGAGCAGTTCTTC
15	TRBV7-9	many	TRBJ2-3	-	CASSLGRAGTDTQYF	TGTGCCAGCAGCTTAGGCAGGGCGGGGACAGATACGCAGTATTTT
11	TRBV6-1	few	TRBJ2-7	-	CACRGGYEQYF	TGTGCGTGTAGGGGAGGATACGAGCAGTACTTC
13	TRBV6-5	-	TRBJ1-2	TRBD1	CASSRDRGYGYTF	TGTGCCAGCAGCCGGGACAGGGGATACGGCTACACCTTC
17	TRBV4-3	-	TRBJ2-1	TRBD2	CASSRGLAGGPGNEQFF	TGCGCCAGCAGTCGGGGACTAGCGGGAGGGCCGGGCAATGAGCAGTTCTTC
16	TRBV5-1	-	TRBJ2-3	TRBD2	CASSSGLAEGSDTQYF	TGCGCCAGCAGCTCGGGACTAGCGGAAGGATCAGATACGCAGTATTTT
14	TRBV5-1	-	TRBJ1-5	-	CASSPEGGGQPQHF	TGCGCCAGCAGCCCCGAGGGGGGCGGTCAGCCCCAGCATTTT
13	TRBV2	-	TRBJ2-5	TRBD1	CASQRTGAETQYF	TGTGCCAGCCAGAGAACAGGGGCAGAGACCCAGTACTTC
15	TRBV10-3	few	TRBJ2-3	-	CAIMGSGFGTDTQYF	TGTGCCATCATGGGAAGCGGGTTCGGGACAGATACGCAGTATTTT
13	TRBV29-1	-	TRBJ2-7	-	CSVTGNEGYEQYF	TGCAGCGTGACCGGGAATGAGGGTTACGAGCAGTACTTC
14	TRBV27	-	TRBJ2-7	TRBD1	CASSLIPQGYEQYF	TGTGCCAGCAGTTTAATCCCACAGGGGTACGAGCAGTACTTC
16	TRBV28	-	TRBJ1-3	-	CASSKGHGNSGNTIYF	TGTGCCAGCAGTAAGGGACACGGGAACTCTGGAAACACCATATATTTT
14	TRBV6-4	few	TRBJ2-2	TRBD2	CASSQTSGTGELFF	TGTGCCAGCAGTCAGACTAGCGGGACCGGGGAGCTGTTTTTT
13	TRBV5-4	once	TRBJ2-3	-	CASSFPGTDTQYF	TGTGCCAGCAGCTTTCCGGGCACAGATACGCAGTATTTT
15	TRBV29-1	many	TRBJ2-1	-	CSVVEGGAGLGEQFF	TGCAGCGTTGTCGAGGGTGGGGCGGGATTGGGCGAGCAGTTCTTC
16	TRBV4-2	-	TRBJ2-7	-	CASSQGSNLQAGEQYF	TGTGCCAGCAGCCAAGGGTCGAACCTTCAAGCGGGCGAGCAGTACTTC
15	TRBV5-6	once	TRBJ2-6	TRBD1	CASSLGQGGANVLTF	TGTGCCAGCAGCTTAGGACAGGGTGGGGCCAACGTCCTGACTTTC
15	TRBV4-1	-	TRBJ2-5	-	CASSHRLGSQETQYF	TGCGCCAGCAGCCACCGTTTGGGCAGTCAAGAGACCCAGTACTTC
12	TRBV7-2	-	TRBJ2-1	-	CASTLVLGHYFF	TGTGCCAGCACCCTAGTGCTGGGACATTATTTCTTC
12	TRBV4-2	many	TRBJ1-1	TRBD1	CASSQRQGQAFF	TGTGCCAGCAGCCAACGACAGGGGCAAGCTTTCTTT
16	TRBV6-4	many	TRBJ2-1	-	CASSEGPNEPYNEQFF	TGTGCCAGCAGTGAGGGTCCAAATGAACCCTACAATGAGCAGTTCTTC
14	TRBV6-5	few	TRBJ2-3	TRBD2	CASKSGRSGDTQYF	TGTGCCAGCAAAAGCGGGAGATCTGGGGATACGCAGTATTTT
14	TRBV7-9	-	TRBJ1-1	TRBD1	CASRSTGQATEAFF	TGTGCCAGCAGATCTACCGGACAGGCGACTGAAGCTTTCTTT
14	TRBV7-9	many	TRBJ1-2	-	CASSLTVANYGYTF	TGTGCCAGCAGCTTAACAGTAGCTAACTATGGCTACACCTTC
13	TRBV29-1	few	TRBJ2-7	TRBD2	CSVLAGATYEQYF	TGCAGCGTACTAGCGGGAGCTACCTACGAGCAGTACTTC
13	TRBV2	few	TRBJ1-5	-	CASGGQSNQPQHF	TGTGCCAGCGGTGGGCAGAGCAATCAGCCCCAGCATTTT
15	TRBV28	many	TRBJ1-5	-	CASSLSGRGNQPQHF	TGTGCCAGCAGTTTGTCAGGGCGGGGGAATCAGCCCCAGCATTTT
13	TRBV28	many	TRBJ2-5	TRBD1	CASSLNRGETQYF	TGTGCCAGCAGTTTAAACAGGGGGGAGACCCAGTACTTC
15	TRBV7-9	many	TRBJ2-3	-	CASRGGLTAVDTQYF	TGTGCCAGCAGGGGGGGCTTAACGGCCGTAGATACGCAGTATTTT
13	TRBV7-8	medium-sized	TRBJ2-7	-	CASSLAPYYEQYF	TGTGCCAGCAGCTTAGCCCCATACTACGAGCAGTACTTC
15	TRBV14	-	TRBJ2-1	TRBD2	CASSPGTSGWNEQFF	TGTGCCAGCAGCCCCGGGACTAGCGGGTGGAATGAGCAGTTCTTC
15	TRBV30	many	TRBJ2-7	-	CAWSVGLAGAYEQYF	TGTGCCTGGAGTGTCGGGCTAGCCGGCGCCTACGAGCAGTACTTC
16	TRBV15	once	TRBJ2-7	TRBD2	CATSRDLTSGSYEQYF	TGTGCCACCAGCAGAGATCTGACTAGCGGGAGTTACGAGCAGTACTTC
14	TRBV30	-	TRBJ2-7	-	CAWTGRTGSYEQYF	TGTGCCTGGACCGGCCGGACGGGCTCCTACGAGCAGTACTTC
16	TRBV4-2	-	TRBJ1-4	-	CASSQEGGGFREKLFF	TGTGCCAGCAGCCAAGAGGGCGGGGGCTTTCGGGAAAAACTGTTTTTT
14	TRBV5-1	-	TRBJ1-1	-	CASSLGGFGNEAFF	TGCGCCAGCAGCTTGGGAGGGTTCGGGAACGAAGCTTTCTTT
11	TRBV29-1	many	TRBJ2-7	TRBD1	CSVWDSYEQYF	TGCAGCGTCTGGGACAGTTACGAGCAGTACTTC
14	TRBV5-4	many	TRBJ1-1	TRBD1	CASSFGTGGTEAFF	TGTGCCAGCAGCTTCGGGACAGGGGGCACTGAAGCTTTCTTT
12	TRBV5-4	-	TRBJ1-2	-	CASSLVGSGYTF	TGTGCCAGCAGCTTGGTGGGATCTGGCTACACCTTC
15	TRBV5-6	many	TRBJ1-3	TRBD1	CASSPDRGYGNTIYF	TGTGCCAGCAGCCCGGACAGGGGATATGGAAACACCATATATTTT
14	TRBV5-1	few	TRBJ1-4	-	CASSLEGYNEKLFF	TGCGCCAGCAGCTTGGAAGGGTACAACGAAAAACTGTTTTTT
11	TRBV20-1	few	TRBJ1-2	TRBD1	CSVRTGYGYTF	TGCAGTGTTAGGACAGGGTATGGCTACACCTTC
13	TRBV6-1	many	TRBJ2-7	TRBD2	CASSEGDYYEQYF	TGTGCCAGCAGTGAAGGGGACTACTACGAGCAGTACTTC
13	TRBV6-1	-	TRBJ2-7	-	CASSGARPYEQYF	TGTGCCAGCAGTGGGGCGCGTCCCTACGAGCAGTACTTC
11	TRBV11-3	many	TRBJ1-2	-	CASNRSYGYTF	TGTGCCAGCAACCGCAGCTATGGCTACACCTTC
17	TRBV30	few	TRBJ2-7	-	CAWSRFDPGIWGYEQYF	TGTGCCTGGAGCCGCTTCGATCCAGGGATTTGGGGCTACGAGCAGTACTTC
13	TRBV7-9	many	TRBJ2-5	TRBD2	CASTLAGVETQYF	TGTGCCAGCACCCTAGCGGGAGTTGAGACCCAGTACTTC
13	TRBV7-9	many	TRBJ2-1	-	CASSLRGWSEQFF	TGTGCCAGCAGCTTACGGGGGTGGTCTGAGCAGTTCTTC
12	TRBV6-5	-	TRBJ1-1	-	CASSYGRAEAFF	TGTGCCAGCAGTTATGGCCGTGCTGAAGCTTTCTTT
17	TRBV27	-	TRBJ2-4	TRBD1	CASSLSVETGGRNIQYF	TGTGCCAGCAGTTTATCCGTAGAAACAGGGGGACGCAACATTCAGTACTTC
14	TRBV15	-	TRBJ2-7	TRBD1	CATSRVGQGYEQYF	TGTGCCACCAGCAGAGTCGGACAGGGCTACGAGCAGTACTTC
13	TRBV7-8	-	TRBJ1-2	-	CASSPDSNYGYTF	TGTGCCAGCAGCCCTGACAGTAACTATGGCTACACCTTC
14	TRBV7-3	few	TRBJ2-5	-	CASSSNRDQETQYF	TGTGCCAGCAGCTCGAACCGGGACCAAGAGACCCAGTACTTC
14	TRBV30	many	TRBJ2-7	-	CAWSGGVSTYEQYF	TGTGCCTGGAGTGGGGGGGTATCCACCTACGAGCAGTACTTC